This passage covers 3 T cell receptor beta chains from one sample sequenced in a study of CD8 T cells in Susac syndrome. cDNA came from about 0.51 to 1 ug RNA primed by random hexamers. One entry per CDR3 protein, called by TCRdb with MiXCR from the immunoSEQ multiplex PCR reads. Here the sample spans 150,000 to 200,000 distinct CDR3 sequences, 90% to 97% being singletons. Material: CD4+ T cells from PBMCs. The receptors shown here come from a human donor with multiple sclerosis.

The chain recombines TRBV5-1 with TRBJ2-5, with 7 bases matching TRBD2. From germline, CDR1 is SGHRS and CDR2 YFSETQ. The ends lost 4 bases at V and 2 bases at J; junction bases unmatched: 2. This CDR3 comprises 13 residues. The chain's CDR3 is CASSGAGQETQYF. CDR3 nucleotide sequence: TGCGCCAGCAGCGGAGCGGGGCAAGAGACCCAGTACTTC.

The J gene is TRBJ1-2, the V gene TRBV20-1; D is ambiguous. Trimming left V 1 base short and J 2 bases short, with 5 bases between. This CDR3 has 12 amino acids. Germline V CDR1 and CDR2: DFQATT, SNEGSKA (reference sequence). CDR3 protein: CSARAGNYGYTF. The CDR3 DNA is TGCAGTGCTAGAGCGGGGAACTATGGCTACACCTTC.

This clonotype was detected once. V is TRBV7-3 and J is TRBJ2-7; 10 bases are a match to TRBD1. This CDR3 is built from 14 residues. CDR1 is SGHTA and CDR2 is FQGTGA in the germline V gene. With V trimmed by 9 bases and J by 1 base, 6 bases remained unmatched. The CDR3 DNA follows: TGTGCCAGTGCCCCGGGACAGGGGTCCTACGAGCAGTACTTC. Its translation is CASAPGQGSYEQYF.